Included here is one TCR beta chain sequence, with context. Its cognate antigen is unknown. The sample belongs to a study of radiotherapy plus CTLA-4 blockade in lung cancer. V was trimmed by 0 bases and J by 0 bases, leaving 9 bases between them. Per the germline V gene, CDR1 is SGHTA and CDR2 is FQGTGA. CDR3 length: 17 amino acids. Data came from immunoSEQ multiplex PCR; TCRdb stores just in-frame clones and leaves some out. The repertoire holds about 95,000 clones, with under 90% as singletons. General study results and limits: Among blood TCR repertoires after radiotherapy plus ipilimumab, tumor-derived clones expanded.

This chain joins TRBV7-3 and TRBJ2-6, with D unclear. The material sequenced was peripheral blood, taken from a patient treated with radiotherapy plus ipilimumab. The receptor's source is a human donor with non-small cell lung cancer who had stable disease on radiotherapy plus ipilimumab. The CDR3 protein is CASSLTFRSSGANVLTF. Here the CDR3 DNA reads TGTGCCAGCAGCTTAACGTTTAGAAGCTCTGGGGCCAACGTCCTGACTTTC. Variable domain in full (rest from reference TRBV7-3 and TRBJ2-6): GAGVSQTPSNKVTEKGKYVELRCDPISGHTALYWYRQSLGQGPEFLIYFQGTGAADDSGLPNDRFFAVRPEGSVSTLKIQRTERGDSAVYLCASSLTFRSSGANVLTFGAGSRLTVL.